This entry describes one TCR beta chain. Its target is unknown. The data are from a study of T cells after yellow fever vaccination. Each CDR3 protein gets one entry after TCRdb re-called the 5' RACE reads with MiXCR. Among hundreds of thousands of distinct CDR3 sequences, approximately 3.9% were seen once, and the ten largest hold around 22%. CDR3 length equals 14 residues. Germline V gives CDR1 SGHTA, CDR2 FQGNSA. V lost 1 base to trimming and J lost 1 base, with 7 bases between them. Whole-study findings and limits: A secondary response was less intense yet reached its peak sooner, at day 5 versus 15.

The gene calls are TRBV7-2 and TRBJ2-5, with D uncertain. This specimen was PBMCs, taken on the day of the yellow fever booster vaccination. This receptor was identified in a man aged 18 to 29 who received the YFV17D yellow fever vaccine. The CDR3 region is CASSLGVTQETQYF. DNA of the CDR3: TGTGCCAGCAGCTTAGGGGTAACCCAAGAGACCCAGTACTTC.